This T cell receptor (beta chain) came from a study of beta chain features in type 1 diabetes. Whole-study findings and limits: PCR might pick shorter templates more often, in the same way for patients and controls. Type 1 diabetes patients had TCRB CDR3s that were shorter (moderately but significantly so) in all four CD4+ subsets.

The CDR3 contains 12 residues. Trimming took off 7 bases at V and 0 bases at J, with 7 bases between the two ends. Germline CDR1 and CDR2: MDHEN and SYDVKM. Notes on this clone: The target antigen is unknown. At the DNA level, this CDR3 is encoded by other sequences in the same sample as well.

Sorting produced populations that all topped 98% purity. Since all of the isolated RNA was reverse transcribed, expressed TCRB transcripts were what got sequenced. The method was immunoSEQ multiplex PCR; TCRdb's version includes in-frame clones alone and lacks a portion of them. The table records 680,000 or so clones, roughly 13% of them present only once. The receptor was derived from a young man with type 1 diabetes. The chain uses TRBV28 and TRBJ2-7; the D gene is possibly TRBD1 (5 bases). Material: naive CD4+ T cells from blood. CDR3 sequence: CASTTVSYEQYF. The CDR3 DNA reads TGTGCCAGCACGACAGTCTCCTACGAGCAGTACTTC.